The rows below give T cell receptor beta chains drawn from one sample of a study of neurological immune-mediated disorders. Via MiXCR, TCRdb re-called the 5' RACE reads, giving one row per CDR3 protein. The sample has more than 70,000 distinct CDR3 sequences, about a tenth seen once. The sequencing input was PBMCs. Receptor source: a man in his thirties or forties in good health. CDR3s include the opening cysteine and the closing phenylalanine or tryptophan. The order of the fields is clone size, V gene, D gene, J gene, CDR3 DNA, CDR3 protein. D genes are given only for firm matches. Only some rows state a clone size, as once, few, many or a class for expanded clones.

.	TRBV12-3/TRBV12-4	.	TRBJ1-4	TGTGCCAGCAGCCCGAGATCAGGGAGGCCTTATGAAAAACTGTTTTTT	CASSPRSGRPYEKLFF
many	TRBV27	.	TRBJ2-7	TGTGCCAACACAGACAGGAGCTACGAGCAGTACTTC	CANTDRSYEQYF
many	TRBV7-3	.	TRBJ2-2	TGTGCCAGCAGCTTAACATCCAGTACGAACACCGGGGAGCTGTTTTTT	CASSLTSSTNTGELFF
many	TRBV20-1	TRBD2	TRBJ2-3	TGCAGTGCCCGAAACCCCAGAGCGGGAGGTAGCACAGATACGCAGTATTTT	CSARNPRAGGSTDTQYF
many	TRBV3-1	TRBD1	TRBJ1-5	TGTGCCAGCAGCCAAGGGACAGGGAGGGGCAATCAGCCCCAGCATTTT	CASSQGTGRGNQPQHF
few	TRBV5-1	TRBD1	TRBJ2-2	TGCGCCAGCAGAATCGGACAGGGGATGAAGATCGGGGAGCTGTTTTTT	CASRIGQGMKIGELFF
many	TRBV5-1	.	TRBJ2-2	TGCGCCAGCAGCTTGCTCCCCACCGGGGAGCTGTTTTTT	CASSLLPTGELFF
many	TRBV21-1	.	TRBJ2-2	TGTGCCAGCAGCAAGGGAGAAAACACCGGGGAGCTGTTTTTT	CASSKGENTGELFF
many	TRBV9	TRBD1	TRBJ2-1	TGTGCCAGCTCTACAACAGGGGGAGCCTACAATGAGCAGTTCTTC	CASSTTGGAYNEQFF
many	TRBV18	.	TRBJ2-7	TGTGCCAGCTCACCACGGGACCAAGCCTACGAGCAGTACTTC	CASSPRDQAYEQYF
few	TRBV5-1	.	TRBJ2-3	TGCGCCAGCAGCCGCGAAGTGGGACCTACAGATACGCAGTATTTT	CASSREVGPTDTQYF
many	TRBV10-3	.	TRBJ2-3	TGTGCCATCAGTGACCCCCTGCCCCGGACAAACACAGATACGCAGTATTTT	CAISDPLPRTNTDTQYF
many	TRBV4-1	.	TRBJ1-4	TGCGCCAGCAGCCAAGAGACAGGAGCAACTAATGAAAAACTGTTTTTT	CASSQETGATNEKLFF
.	TRBV6-6	.	TRBJ1-4	TGTGCCAGCAGTCCCTACCCGGCAGGGAGTGGATCGAACGAAAAACTGTTTTTT	CASSPYPAGSGSNEKLFF
many	TRBV27	.	TRBJ2-3	TGTGCCAGCGGGGGGGACAGGCTCACAGATACGCAGTATTTT	CASGGDRLTDTQYF
few	TRBV12-3/TRBV12-4	.	TRBJ2-5	TGTGCCAGCAGTTCCTACAATAGGGACTTGGAAGAGACCCAGTACTTC	CASSSYNRDLEETQYF
many	TRBV28	.	TRBJ1-4	TGTGCCATCCGGGGAGCAACTAATGAAAAACTGTTTTTT	CAIRGATNEKLFF
many	TRBV5-1	TRBD1	TRBJ2-7	TGCGCCAGCAGTTTGCGTACACAGGGGGATCGTCGCGAGCAGTACTTC	CASSLRTQGDRREQYF
few	TRBV6-2/TRBV6-3	.	TRBJ1-1	TGTGCCAGCAGTTACGGCGCCAGGGGAGCTTTCTTT	CASSYGARGAFF
many	TRBV29-1	.	TRBJ2-6	TGCAGCGTGAGCCAGGAGTCTGGGGCCAACGTCCTGACTTTC	CSVSQESGANVLTF
many	TRBV5-1	TRBD1	TRBJ2-5	TGCGCCAGCAGCTTGACAGGGGATGAGACCCAGTACTTC	CASSLTGDETQYF
.	TRBV5-1	TRBD1	TRBJ1-1	TGCGCCAGCAGCTTGGCCATACAGGGGGCTTTCTACACTGAAGCTTTCTTT	CASSLAIQGAFYTEAFF
once	TRBV18	.	TRBJ2-2	TGTGCCAGCAACACTCAATGGGCCGGGGAGCTGTTTTTT	CASNTQWAGELFF
many	TRBV7-9	TRBD1	TRBJ2-2	TGTGCCGGAGGACAGGGGAGTGCCGGGGAGCTGTTTTTT	CAGGQGSAGELFF
.	TRBV20-1	TRBD2	TRBJ2-3	TGCAGTGCTAGAGATGGAGTAGCGGGGGCAGATACGCAGTATTTT	CSARDGVAGADTQYF
many	TRBV15	TRBD2	TRBJ2-1	TGTGCCACCAGCAGAGATTGGGGGAGGGATGAGCAGTTCTTC	CATSRDWGRDEQFF
many	TRBV3-1	TRBD1	TRBJ1-4	TGTGCCAGCCGGACAGGGGGGAATGAAAAACTGTTTTTT	CASRTGGNEKLFF
many	TRBV20-1	TRBD2	TRBJ2-7	TGCAGTGCTTCTAGCGGCTACGAGCAGTACTTC	CSASSGYEQYF
many	TRBV20-1	.	TRBJ1-1	TGCAGTGCTCGACAAGGGAACACTGAAGCTTTCTTT	CSARQGNTEAFF
many	TRBV5-1	TRBD1	TRBJ2-7	TGCGCCAGCACCCCGGACAGGGCCGCGTACGAGCAGTACTTC	CASTPDRAAYEQYF
many	TRBV28	.	TRBJ1-2	TGTGCCACCCTGGTTAGGGGAATTTATGGCTACACCTTC	CATLVRGIYGYTF
many	TRBV28	TRBD1	TRBJ1-3	TGTGCCAGCAGTTCGATCCGGGACAGGAGAAGTAACTCTGGAAACACCATATATTTT	CASSSIRDRRSNSGNTIYF
many	TRBV5-1	.	TRBJ2-7	TGCGCCAGCACCTCCTCAGGGGCCTACGAGCAGTACTTC	CASTSSGAYEQYF
many	TRBV6-6	.	TRBJ2-1	TGTGCCAGCAGTTTAGGGTGGGATGAGCAGTTCTTC	CASSLGWDEQFF
many	TRBV7-9	.	TRBJ2-1	TGTGCCAGCGAGCGAGCGGGTCTTAGCTCCTACAATGAGCAGTTCTTC	CASERAGLSSYNEQFF
many	TRBV20-1	TRBD1	TRBJ1-2	TGCAGTGCTAGAGCGGGTGGGACAGATGGCTACACCTTC	CSARAGGTDGYTF
many	TRBV10-3	.	TRBJ1-5	TGTGCCATCAGTGAGTGGCTCAGTGGGGGCTCCGGTCAGCCCCAGCATTTT	CAISEWLSGGSGQPQHF
many	TRBV28	.	TRBJ2-7	TGTGCCAGCAGGTTGGGACCTTACGAGCAGTACTTC	CASRLGPYEQYF
many	TRBV2	TRBD2	TRBJ2-1	TGTGCCAGCAGTGAAGAAGCGGCTAGCGGGACTCAGCAGTTCTTC	CASSEEAASGTQQFF
many	TRBV20-1	.	TRBJ2-3	TGCAGTGCTGAGGGACCACAAAGGAGTGATACGCAGTATTTT	CSAEGPQRSDTQYF
few	TRBV20-1	.	TRBJ2-1	TGCAGCAGGGCCCACCTAGACAATGAGCAGTTCTTC	CSRAHLDNEQFF
many	TRBV20-1	TRBD1	TRBJ1-1	TGCAGTGCTACCAGACAGGGGGCTCGCACTGAAGCTTTCTTT	CSATRQGARTEAFF
many	TRBV28	.	TRBJ2-5	TGTGCCAGCAGGGGGGTACAAGAGACCCAGTACTTC	CASRGVQETQYF
few	TRBV7-2	.	TRBJ1-4	TGTGCCAGCAGCTTAGCAGGGTACGATGAAAAACTGTTTTTT	CASSLAGYDEKLFF
many	TRBV29-1	TRBD1	TRBJ1-2	TGCAGCGTCATAGGGACAGCGGACTTTGGCTACACCTTC	CSVIGTADFGYTF
.	TRBV5-1	TRBD2	TRBJ2-1	TGCACCAGCAGCTTGGTTTTCCCGACTAGCGGGAGGGACAATGAACAGTTCTTC	CTSSLVFPTSGRDNEQFF
.	TRBV5-1	TRBD2	TRBJ2-7	TGCGCCAGCAGCTCCGGGAGGGCCTACGAGCAGTACTTC	CASSSGRAYEQYF
many	TRBV11-1	.	TRBJ2-5	TGTGCCAGCACGAAATTCCAGGGTGGCGAGACCCAGTACTTC	CASTKFQGGETQYF
many	TRBV29-1	TRBD1	TRBJ2-7	TGCAGCGTTTCTAGGACAGGGGGCACCTACGAGCAGTACTTC	CSVSRTGGTYEQYF
.	TRBV29-1	.	TRBJ1-1	TGCAGCGTTCCGGGGGGGTACACTGAAGCTTTCTTT	CSVPGGYTEAFF
many	TRBV20-1	TRBD1	TRBJ2-2	TGCAGTGCTAGAGAGCCAGGGGGACGGAACACCGGGGAGCTGTTTTTT	CSAREPGGRNTGELFF